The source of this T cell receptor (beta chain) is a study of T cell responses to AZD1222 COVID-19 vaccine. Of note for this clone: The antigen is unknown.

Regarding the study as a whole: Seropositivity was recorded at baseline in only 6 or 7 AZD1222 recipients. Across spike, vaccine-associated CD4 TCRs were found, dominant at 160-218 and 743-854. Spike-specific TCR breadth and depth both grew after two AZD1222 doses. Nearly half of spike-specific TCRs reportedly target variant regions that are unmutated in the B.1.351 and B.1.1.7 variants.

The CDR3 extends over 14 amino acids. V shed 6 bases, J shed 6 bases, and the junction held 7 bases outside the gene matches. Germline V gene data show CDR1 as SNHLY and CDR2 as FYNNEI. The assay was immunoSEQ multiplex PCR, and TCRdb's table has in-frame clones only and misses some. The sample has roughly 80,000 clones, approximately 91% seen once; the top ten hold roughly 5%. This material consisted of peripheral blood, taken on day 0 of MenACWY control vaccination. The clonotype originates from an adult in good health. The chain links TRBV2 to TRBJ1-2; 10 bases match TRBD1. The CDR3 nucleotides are TGTGCCAGCAGCATGACAGGGGGCGCAAATGGCTACACCTTC. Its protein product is CASSMTGGANGYTF.